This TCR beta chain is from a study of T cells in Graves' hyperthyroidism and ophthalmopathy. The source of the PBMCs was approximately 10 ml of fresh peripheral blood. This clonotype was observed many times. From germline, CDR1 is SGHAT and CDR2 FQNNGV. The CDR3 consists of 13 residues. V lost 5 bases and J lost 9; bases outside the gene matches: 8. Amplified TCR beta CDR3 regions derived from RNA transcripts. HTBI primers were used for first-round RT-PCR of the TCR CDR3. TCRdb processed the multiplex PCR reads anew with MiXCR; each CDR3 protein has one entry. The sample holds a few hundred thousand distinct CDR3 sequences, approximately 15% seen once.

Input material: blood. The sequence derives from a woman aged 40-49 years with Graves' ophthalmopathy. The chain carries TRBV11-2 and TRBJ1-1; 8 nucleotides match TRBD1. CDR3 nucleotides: TGTGCCAGCAGCCCATCCACCAGGGGGCAAGCTTTCTTT. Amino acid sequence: CASSPSTRGQAFF.